Shown below are 9 T cell receptor beta chains from a single sample sequenced in a study of T cell responses to AZD1222 COVID-19 vaccine. Only in-frame clones appear in the TCRdb table, and some are missing; sequencing was by immunoSEQ multiplex PCR. Of 120,000 or so clones in the sample, roughly 84% were seen once. The source material was peripheral blood, sampled 28 days after the second AZD1222 dose. The origin of the receptors is an adult who received the AZD1222 COVID-19 vaccine.

The chain is built from TRBV11-3 and TRBJ2-1, with 8 bases aligning to TRBD2. The CDR3 contains 16 residues. Germline CDR1 reads SGHNT; CDR2 reads YENEEA. V lost 0 bases to trimming and J lost 8 bases; unmatched junction nucleotides: 9. CDR3 sequence reads: CASSLDGRGGHDEQFF. In DNA form, the CDR3 reads TGTGCCAGCAGCTTAGATGGACGGGGGGGCCATGATGAGCAGTTCTTC. Full variable domain (remainder filled in from reference TRBV11-3 and TRBJ2-1): EAGVVQSPRYKIIEKKQPVAFWCNPISGHNTLYWYLQNLGQGPELLIRYENEEAVDDSQLPKDRFSAERLKGVDSTLKIQPAELGDSAVYLCASSLDGRGGHDEQFFGPGTRLTVL.

This chain links TRBV5-1 with TRBJ1-5, with D unresolved. Trimming removed 2 bases at V and 1 base at J, with 13 bases between. This CDR3 region has 16 residues. Germline V CDR1 and CDR2: SGHRS, YFSETQ. DNA for the CDR3: TGCGCCAGCAGCTTTGGGGATGAGGCCAGCAATCAGCCCCAGCATTTT. This gives the protein CASSFGDEASNQPQHF.

This chain joins TRBV2 and TRBJ2-7, with D uncertain. CDR1 SNHLY and CDR2 FYNNEI come from the germline V gene. This CDR3 spans 12 amino acids. V lost 7 bases to trimming and J lost 2 bases, with 9 bases between them. The CDR3 here is CASTRTTYEQYF. The CDR3 DNA follows: TGTGCCAGCACTCGGACGACCTACGAGCAGTACTTC.

The CDR3 sequence: CASSHQGQGGNEQYF. In DNA form, the CDR3 reads TGTGCCAGCAGCCACCAGGGACAGGGGGGGAACGAGCAGTACTTC. The chain uses TRBV11-2 and TRBJ2-7; TRBD1 matches 11 bases. Unmatched junction bases numbered 8, after V lost 5 bases and J lost 5 bases. This CDR3 region has 15 residues. Germline CDR1 reads SGHAT; CDR2 reads FQNNGV.

The V and J genes are TRBV5-4 and TRBJ1-3; a weak D match, TRBD1 (6 bases). Trimming took off 4 bases at V and 1 base at J, with 15 bases between the two ends. Per germline, CDR1 SGHNT and CDR2 YYREEE (reference sequence). The CDR3 sequence is 16 residues long. The CDR3 reads CASSDDRTRSGNTIYF. Written as DNA, the CDR3 is TGTGCCAGCAGCGACGACAGGACGAGGTCTGGAAACACCATATATTTT.

V is TRBV5-1 and J is TRBJ2-3; TRBD2 matches 10 bases. The CDR3 is 15 amino acids. V dropped 2 bases and J dropped 0; count of bases not matched to a gene: 0. From germline, CDR1 is SGHRS and CDR2 YFSETQ. CDR3 amino acids: CASSLLAGSTDTQYF. In nucleotides, the CDR3 is TGCGCCAGCAGCTTACTAGCGGGGAGCACAGATACGCAGTATTTT.

V usage is TRBV3-1 (or the pseudogene TRBV3-2) and J usage is TRBJ1-6; TRBD1 might be the D (5 bases). The CDR3 runs to 18 residues. Germline CDR1 reads LGHDT; CDR2 reads YNNKEL (reference sequence). Trimming removed 5 bases from V and 2 bases from J, with 19 bases in between. The DNA of the CDR3 is TGTGCCAGCAGCTCTGATCCGGGACGGTACCCCTATAATTCACCCCTCCACTTT. Translation gives CASSSDPGRYPYNSPLHF.

The rearrangement uses TRBV11-2 and TRBJ2-7, with D tentatively TRBD2 (6 bases). The ends were cut back, 5 bases at V and 0 bases at J, with 14 bases in the middle. The CDR3 has 15 amino acids. CDR1 is SGHAT and CDR2 is FQNNGV in the germline V gene. The CDR3 nucleotides read TGTGCCAGCAGCACGCCGGCGGGGAGCTCCTACGAGCAGTACTTC. It yields the protein CASSTPAGSSYEQYF. The full variable domain, rest sourced from reference TRBV11-2 and TRBJ2-7, is EAGVAQSPRYKIIEKRQSVAFWCNPISGHATLYWYQQILGQGPKLLIQFQNNGVVDDSQLPKDRFSAERLKGVDSTLKIQPAKLEDSAVYLCASSTPAGSSYEQYFGPGTRLTVT.

V and J are TRBV18 and TRBJ1-5; no clear D gene. Germline CDR1 is KGHSH and CDR2 is LQKENI. The ends were cut back, 2 bases at V and 5 bases at J, with 13 bases in the middle. The CDR3 totals 15 residues. The CDR3 here is CASSPGLGLDQPQHF. The CDR3 DNA follows: TGTGCCAGCTCACCAGGGTTGGGGTTAGATCAGCCCCAGCATTTT.